This T cell receptor beta chain was sequenced during a study of CD8 T cells in Susac syndrome. Roughly 0.45 to 1 ug RNA was reverse transcribed with random hexamers. Amplification of TCR beta CDR3 across 54 Vbeta and 13 Jbeta was performed with immunoSEQ multiplex PCR. TCRdb analysed the immunoSEQ multiplex PCR reads with MiXCR anew, one entry per CDR3 protein. The sample has 100,000 to 150,000 distinct CDR3 sequences, around 94% seen once; the top ten hold more than 0.09%. Healthy donors constituted the control group, matched for age and sex. FACS enriched CD8+ TEMRA cells, while bulk CD8+ and CD4+ were negatively isolated. This TCR was sampled from a human donor in good health. Sequences were obtained from CD4+ T cells from PBMCs.

The CDR3 is CASSPPGTYQETQYF. Written as DNA, the CDR3 is TGTGCCAGCTCACCACCCGGGACGTACCAAGAGACCCAGTACTTC. The genes are TRBV18 and TRBJ2-5, with D possibly called TRBD1 or TRBD2 (5 bases each). CDR3 length equals 15 residues. Germline V gives CDR1 KGHSH, CDR2 LQKENI. Trimming cost V 0 bases and J 0 bases, with 8 bases left between them.